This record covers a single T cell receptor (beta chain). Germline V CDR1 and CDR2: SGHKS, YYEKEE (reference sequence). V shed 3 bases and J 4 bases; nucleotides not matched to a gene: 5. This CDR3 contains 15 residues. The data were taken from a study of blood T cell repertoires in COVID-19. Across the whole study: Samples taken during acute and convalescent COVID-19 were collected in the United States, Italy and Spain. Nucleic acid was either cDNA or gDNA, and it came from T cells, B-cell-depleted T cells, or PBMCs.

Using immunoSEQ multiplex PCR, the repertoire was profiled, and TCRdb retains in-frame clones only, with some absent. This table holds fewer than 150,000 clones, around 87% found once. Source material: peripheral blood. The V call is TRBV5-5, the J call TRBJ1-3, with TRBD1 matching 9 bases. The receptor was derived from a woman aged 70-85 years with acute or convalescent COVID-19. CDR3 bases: TGTGCCAGCAGCTGGGACAGGGAAACAGGAAACACCATATATTTT. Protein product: CASSWDRETGNTIYF.